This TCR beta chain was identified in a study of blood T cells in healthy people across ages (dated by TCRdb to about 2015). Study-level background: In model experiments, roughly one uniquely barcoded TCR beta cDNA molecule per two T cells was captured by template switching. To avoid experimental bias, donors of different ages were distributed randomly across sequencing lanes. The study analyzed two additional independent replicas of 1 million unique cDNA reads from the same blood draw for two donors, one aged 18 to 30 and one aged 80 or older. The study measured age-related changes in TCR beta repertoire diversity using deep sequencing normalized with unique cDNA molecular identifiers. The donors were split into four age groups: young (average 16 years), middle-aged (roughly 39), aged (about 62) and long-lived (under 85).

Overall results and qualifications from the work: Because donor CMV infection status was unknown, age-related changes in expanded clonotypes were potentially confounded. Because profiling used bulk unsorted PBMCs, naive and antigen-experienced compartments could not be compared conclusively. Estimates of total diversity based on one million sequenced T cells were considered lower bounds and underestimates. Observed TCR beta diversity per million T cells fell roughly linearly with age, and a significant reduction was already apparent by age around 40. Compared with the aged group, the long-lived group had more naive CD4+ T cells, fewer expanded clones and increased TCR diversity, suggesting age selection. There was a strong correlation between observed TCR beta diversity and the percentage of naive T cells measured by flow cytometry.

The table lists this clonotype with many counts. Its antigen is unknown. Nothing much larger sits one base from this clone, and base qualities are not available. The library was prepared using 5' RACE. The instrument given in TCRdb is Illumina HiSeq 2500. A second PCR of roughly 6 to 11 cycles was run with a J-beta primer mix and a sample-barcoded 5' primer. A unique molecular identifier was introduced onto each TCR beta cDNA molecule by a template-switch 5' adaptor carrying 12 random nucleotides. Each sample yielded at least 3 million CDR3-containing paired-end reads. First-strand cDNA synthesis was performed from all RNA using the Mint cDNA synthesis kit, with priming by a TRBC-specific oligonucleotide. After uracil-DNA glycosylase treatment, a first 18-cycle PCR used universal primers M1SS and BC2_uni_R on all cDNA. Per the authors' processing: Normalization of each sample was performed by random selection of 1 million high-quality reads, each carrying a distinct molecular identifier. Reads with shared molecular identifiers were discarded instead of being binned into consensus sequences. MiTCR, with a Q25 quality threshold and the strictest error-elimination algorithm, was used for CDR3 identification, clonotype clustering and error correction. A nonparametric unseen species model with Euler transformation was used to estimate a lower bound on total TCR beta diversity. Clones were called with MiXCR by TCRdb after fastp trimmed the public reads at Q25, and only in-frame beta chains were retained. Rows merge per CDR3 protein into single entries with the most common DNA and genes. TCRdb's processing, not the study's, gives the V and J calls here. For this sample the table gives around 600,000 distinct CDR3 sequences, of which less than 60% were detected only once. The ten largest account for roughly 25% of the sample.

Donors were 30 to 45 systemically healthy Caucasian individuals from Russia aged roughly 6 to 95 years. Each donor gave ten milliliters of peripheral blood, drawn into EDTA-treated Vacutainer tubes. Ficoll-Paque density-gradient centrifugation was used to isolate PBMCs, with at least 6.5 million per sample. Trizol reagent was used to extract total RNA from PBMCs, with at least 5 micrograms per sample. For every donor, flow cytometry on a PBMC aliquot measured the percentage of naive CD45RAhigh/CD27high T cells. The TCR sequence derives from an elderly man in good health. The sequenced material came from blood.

The CDR3 region has the sequence CASSYRAGSTEAFF. The DNA sequence is as follows: TGTGCCAGCAGTTACAGGGCCGGGAGCACTGAAGCTTTCTTT. The rearranged segments are TRBV6-5 and TRBJ1-1; the D gene is unclear. A distance of 11 bases separates the germline ends of V and J, which lose 2 bases and 4 bases respectively. Sequences MNHEY (CDR1) and SVGAGI (CDR2) are obtained from the germline V gene. The CDR3 spans 14 residues, from the cysteine through the phenylalanine. The DNA shown is the 42-base CDR3, in frame from base 1.